This entry is about one TCR beta chain. The clone's antigen remains unknown. No per-base quality is available; no much larger clone lies one base away. This entry belongs to a study of blood T cell repertoires in COVID-19 (dated by TCRdb to 2020 to 2021). Regarding the complete study: The collaborator samples originated in the United States, Italy and Spain and spanned the acute and convalescent phases of COVID-19. The sample metadata nearly always contained a de-identified subject ID, COVID-19 status, age in years and sex. The dataset comprised deeply sampled blood TCRbeta repertoires from subjects exposed to, actively infected with, or recovered from COVID-19. A freely available public database, intended as a resource for researchers studying the immune response to SARS-CoV-2, is where the repertoires were released. The prospective study material was composed of cDNA or gDNA derived from T cells, B-cell-depleted T cells, or PBMCs. Samples were obtained from the ongoing ImmuneRACE study (first 160 participants) and from approximately 1,200 subjects provided by 6 global collaborators. Where available, HLA class I and class II types were taken from metadata supplied by the sample provider and were not determined by assay-based typing. Paper-wide results and their limitations: How much clinical and demographic metadata was included differed by source and by participant, and the metadata was provided uncurated.

Unmatched junction bases come to 7, with V trimmed by 5 bases and J by 0 bases. CDR1 and CDR2 are drawn from the germline V gene: SGHTA, FQGTGA. Including the terminal cysteine and phenylalanine, the CDR3 comprises 18 residues. This entry keeps only the CDR3 DNA: 54 bases, framed from base 1. The immunoSEQ Assay, a bias-controlled multiplex PCR, was used to amplify TCRbeta CDR3 regions from genomic DNA. Per the authors' processing: The number of nucleated cells in each sample was estimated by amplification of reference gene primers within the assay. To quantify the absolute abundance of each unique TCRbeta CDR3 rearrangement, sequence reads were collapsed and filtered. For each sample, productive Simpson clonality was calculated as the square root of Simpson's diversity index across productive rearrangements. TCRdb took over this immuneACCESS table, retaining in-frame rearrangements with V and J assigned. Such tables are incomplete; in checked studies, under half of the missing clones stem from an unresolved V gene, and the remainder is unexplained. V and J calls and clone size come straight from that table; D and trimming were deduced from the DNA. The sample has some 130,000 clones on record, 84% of them singletons. Of the sample, 35% to 55% is held by the ten largest clones.

Each collaborating institution followed its own protocols to collect whole blood in K2EDTA tubes. For TCRbeta analysis, collaborator samples were shipped as frozen whole blood, as isolated PBMCs, or as DNA extracted from either sample type. Sequences were obtained from peripheral blood. This receptor was obtained from a human donor in a cohort sampled during active COVID-19. The rearranged segments are TRBV7-3 and TRBJ2-1; 13 nucleotides in the junction match TRBD2. The DNA sequence reads TGTGCCAGCAGCCGGACTAGCGGGGGCCCGAGCTCCTACAATGAGCAGTTCTTC. The translation is CASSRTSGGPSSYNEQFF.